The next 31 T cell receptor beta chains were all read from a single sample in a study of blood T cell repertoires in COVID-19. Sequenced by immunoSEQ multiplex PCR; TCRdb stores in-frame clones only, minus some. The table has over 150,000 clones, roughly 76% seen once. Input material: peripheral blood. The receptor source for this set is an elderly woman with COVID-19, enrolled during active disease.

The V call is TRBV27, the J call TRBJ2-7, with TRBD1 matching 9 bases. CDR1 and CDR2 from the germline V gene are MNHEY and SMNVEV (reference sequence). The CDR3 is made up of 16 amino acids. With 5 bases clipped from V and 7 bases from J, the junction kept 15 bases outside the gene matches. The CDR3 DNA reads TGTGCCAGCAGTCTTGGAAGAGGACAGGGGAACGAAGAGCAGTACTTC. Translation gives CASSLGRGQGNEEQYF.

The chain combines TRBV11-2 with TRBJ1-2; the D is unclear. The ends were cut back, 2 bases at V and 0 bases at J, with 4 bases in the middle. CDR3 size: 13 residues. Germline CDR1 SGHAT, CDR2 FQNNGV. The CDR3 DNA is TGTGCCAGCAGCTTACAGGCTAACTATGGCTACACCTTC. Protein: CASSLQANYGYTF.

V and J are TRBV6-6 and TRBJ2-3; 8 bases align to TRBD1. The CDR3 is 14 amino acids. Germline loops: CDR1 MNHNY, CDR2 SVGAGI (reference sequence). V lost 5 bases and J lost 7; bases outside the gene matches: 8. The CDR3 nucleotides are TGTGCCAGCAGTCCTTCCCAGGGGGCAAATACGCAGTATTTT. Translation: CASSPSQGANTQYF.

The J gene is TRBJ1-2, the V gene TRBV7-2; D perhaps matches TRBD1 (5 bases). Trimming removed 5 bases from V and 4 bases from J, with 11 bases in between. CDR1 SGHTA and CDR2 FQGNSA come from the germline V gene. This CDR3 has 13 residues. The CDR3 DNA follows: TGTGCCAGCAGCGCCGGTCAGGGCTATGGCTACACCTTC. Amino acids: CASSAGQGYGYTF. The variable domain in full, completed from reference TRBV7-2 and TRBJ1-2, reads GAGVSQSPSNKVTEKGKDVELRCDPISGHTALYWYRQSLGQGLEFLIYFQGNSAPDKSGLPSDRFSAERTGGSVSTLTIQRTQQEDSAVYLCASSAGQGYGYTFGSGTRLTVV.

This clone was seen just once. At the DNA level, this CDR3 is encoded by other sequences in the same sample as well. The rearrangement links TRBV4-2 to TRBJ1-4; TRBD1 aligns across 9 bases. The ends lost 2 bases at V and 5 bases at J; junction bases unmatched: 3. Germline values: CDR1 LGHNA, CDR2 YNFKEQ. The CDR3 has 15 residues. The CDR3 spells CASSQPGQGNEKLFF. CDR3 DNA sequence: TGTGCCAGCAGCCAACCGGGACAGGGAAATGAAAAACTGTTTTTT.

The chain links TRBV6-6 to TRBJ2-7; D ambiguous. The CDR3 has 12 residues. Germline assignment: CDR1 MNHNY and CDR2 SVGAGI (reference sequence). Trimming left V 0 bases short and J 3 bases short, with 3 bases between. DNA of the CDR3: TGTGCCAGCAGTTACTCTCTCTACGAGCAGTACTTC. Protein: CASSYSLYEQYF.

In this sample, this clone turned up a few times. The V and J genes are TRBV18 and TRBJ1-2, with a possible D match to TRBD1 (5 bases). Germline CDR1 KGHSH, CDR2 LQKENI. Trimming removed 3 bases at V and 5 bases at J, with 19 bases between. This CDR3 has 16 residues. The CDR3 protein is CASSPSGGAGRYGYTF. The CDR3 coding sequence is TGTGCCAGCTCACCCTCCGGAGGGGCAGGGAGATATGGCTACACCTTC.

This CDR3 reads CASSQGEGTGGDGYTF. The CDR3 coding sequence is TGTGCCAGCAGCCAAGGAGAGGGGACAGGGGGTGACGGCTACACCTTC. V usage is TRBV4-2 and J usage is TRBJ1-2; 11 nucleotides align to TRBD1. This CDR3 is 16 amino acids long. Unmatched junction bases numbered 9, after V lost 1 base and J lost 8 bases. From germline, CDR1 is LGHNA and CDR2 YNFKEQ.

The J gene is TRBJ2-1, the V gene TRBV3-1 (or the pseudogene TRBV3-2); 11 positions match TRBD2. The germline V gene encodes CDR1 LGHDT and CDR2 YNNKEL (reference sequence). The CDR3 contains 13 residues. Trimming at V came to 4 bases and at J to 7 bases, leaving 0 bases not matched to a gene. The CDR3 DNA sequence: TGTGCCAGCAGCCGACTAGCGGGGAATGAGCAGTTCTTC. Translated: CASSRLAGNEQFF.

The chain links TRBV5-4 to TRBJ2-5, with TRBD2 as a possible D gene (7 bases). Germline loops: CDR1 SGHNT, CDR2 YYREEE (reference sequence). The CDR3 is made up of 16 amino acids. Trimming removed 8 bases at V and 5 bases at J, with 25 bases between. As DNA, the CDR3 is TGTGCCAGTTCCAAGGGGGGGACCGGAGGACAGGAGACCCAGTACTTC. As protein: CASSKGGTGGQETQYF. Together with reference TRBV5-4 and TRBJ2-5, the CDR3 gives the full variable domain: ETGVTQSPTHLIKTRGQQVTLRCSSQSGHNTVSWYQQALGQGPQFIFQYYREEENGRGNFPPRFSGLQFPNYSSELNVNALELDDSALYLCASSKGGTGGQETQYFGPGTRLLVL.

The chain combines TRBV19 with TRBJ2-1; tentatively, D is TRBD2 (6 bases). The germline gives CDR1 LNHDA, CDR2 SQIVND (reference sequence). The CDR3 is 13 amino acids. V was shortened by 4 bases and J by 6 bases, with 10 bases between the two germline ends. CDR3 protein: CASSRGDFNEQFF. In DNA, the CDR3 is TGTGCCAGTAGTAGGGGGGACTTCAATGAGCAGTTCTTC.

The rearrangement links TRBV29-1 to TRBJ1-2; 9 bases are shared with TRBD1. This CDR3 comprises 13 residues. In germline, CDR1 is SQVTM, CDR2 ANQGSEA. V gave up 7 bases and J gave up 0 bases; unmatched junction bases: 3. The DNA for the CDR3 is TGCAGCGGGGGACAGGGCGCTAACTATGGCTACACCTTC. As protein: CSGGQGANYGYTF.

This clone was observed a single time. The chain is built from TRBV2 and TRBJ2-3; D perhaps matches TRBD2 (6 bases). CDR1 is SNHLY, CDR2 FYNNEI, per germline. The CDR3 runs to 13 residues. V was cut by 0 bases and J by 5 bases, with 6 bases left in between. This CDR3 is CASSEARGDTQYF. The CDR3, as DNA: TGTGCCAGCAGTGAAGCGCGGGGAGATACGCAGTATTTT.

V and J are TRBV7-9 and TRBJ1-5; no definite D call. Trimming took off 3 bases at V and 6 bases at J, with 12 bases between the two ends. The germline V gene encodes CDR1 SEHNR and CDR2 FQNEAQ (reference sequence). The CDR3 sequence is 14 residues long. The CDR3 loop is CASSFGGPGQPQHF. In DNA form, the CDR3 reads TGTGCCAGCAGCTTTGGAGGGCCGGGTCAGCCCCAGCATTTT.

This chain connects TRBV5-1 to TRBJ1-2; weak D call: TRBD1 (5 bases). There are 13 residues in the CDR3. Per germline, CDR1 SGHRS and CDR2 YFSETQ. V lost 0 bases and J lost 5, with 8 bases in between. This CDR3 is CASSLADSYGYTF. CDR3 in DNA: TGCGCCAGCAGCTTGGCCGACAGTTATGGCTACACCTTC.

This chain uses TRBV29-1 with TRBJ1-2, with 9 bases lining up with TRBD1. The J segment lost 4 bases and the V segment lost 3 bases, leaving 6 bases of the junction unmatched. This CDR3 spans 14 amino acids. Germline CDR1 is SQVTM and CDR2 is ANQGSEA. For the CDR3, the DNA is TGCAGCGTTGAGGTCCCGGGACAGGGCTATGGCTACACCTTC. This encodes CSVEVPGQGYGYTF.

V is TRBV11-2 and J is TRBJ1-2; D is unclear. CDR3 length: 12 residues. The germline V and J ends were trimmed by 5 bases and 6 bases, with 10 bases remaining between them. Germline lookup yields CDR1 SGHAT and CDR2 FQNNGV. The CDR3 DNA follows: TGTGCCAGCAGCCGCGAGGGTGATGGCTACACCTTC. Residues: CASSREGDGYTF. Combining the CDR3 with reference TRBV11-2 and TRBJ1-2 gives the whole variable domain EAGVAQSPRYKIIEKRQSVAFWCNPISGHATLYWYQQILGQGPKLLIQFQNNGVVDDSQLPKDRFSAERLKGVDSTLKIQPAKLEDSAVYLCASSREGDGYTFGSGTRLTVV.

V is TRBV4-2 and J is TRBJ1-4; TRBD1 agrees at 9 bases. The CDR3 length is 17 residues. In germline, CDR1 is LGHNA, CDR2 YNFKEQ. The J segment lost 2 bases and the V segment lost 1 base, leaving 5 bases of the junction unmatched. CDR3 sequence reads: CASSQGRQGGTNEKLFF. The CDR3 bases are TGTGCCAGCAGCCAAGGGCGACAGGGGGGTACTAATGAAAAACTGTTTTTT.

CDR3 sequence reads: CASSLVSASKQYF. CDR3 DNA: TGTGCCAGCAGCTTGGTTAGCGCCAGCAAGCAGTACTTC. The chain uses TRBV5-6 and TRBJ2-7, with TRBD2 as a possible D gene (5 bases). Trimming removed 0 bases from V and 8 bases from J, with 12 bases in between. The CDR3 runs to 13 residues. Germline V gives CDR1 SGHDT, CDR2 YYEEEE.

This chain links TRBV6-2 or TRBV6-3 with TRBJ2-2; TRBD2 aligns across 9 bases. This CDR3 is 17 amino acids long. The J segment lost 1 base and the V segment lost 3 bases, leaving 6 bases of the junction unmatched. Germline V gene lookup returns CDR1 MNHEY and CDR2 SVGEGT. The CDR3 DNA sequence: TGTGCCAGCAGTTATACGTCTAGCGGGGTGAACACCGGGGAGCTGTTTTTT. Its translation is CASSYTSSGVNTGELFF.

The gene calls are TRBV5-4 and TRBJ1-2; a possible D gene is TRBD1 (5 bases). Germline V gene lookup returns CDR1 SGHNT and CDR2 YYREEE (reference sequence). The CDR3 extends over 12 amino acids. V gave up 10 bases and J gave up 4 bases, with 14 bases separating them. CDR3 bases: TGTGCCGAAGGGGCGTCCGCCTATGGCTACACCTTC. Its translation: CAEGASAYGYTF.

The rearrangement links TRBV19 to TRBJ1-5; D might be TRBD1 (6 bases). The CDR3 runs 14 residues. Germline loops: CDR1 LNHDA, CDR2 SQIVND (reference sequence). V was trimmed by 5 bases and J by 0 bases, leaving 8 bases between them. The CDR3 region is CASSQGISNQPQHF. The CDR3 DNA follows: TGTGCCAGTAGTCAGGGGATTAGCAATCAGCCCCAGCATTTT.

This clone was seen only a few times. The CDR3: CASSLGVAGGTDTQYF. The CDR3 bases are TGCGCCAGCAGCTTGGGAGTAGCGGGGGGGACAGATACGCAGTATTTT. This sequence joins TRBV5-1 and TRBJ2-3, with 11 bases matching TRBD2. The CDR3 covers 16 residues. Unmatched junction bases numbered 3, after V lost 0 bases and J lost 3 bases. Germline lookup yields CDR1 SGHRS and CDR2 YFSETQ.

The chain combines TRBV9 with TRBJ2-3; 8 bases agree with TRBD1. The CDR3 spans 14 residues. Germline V gene sequence: CDR1 SGDLS, CDR2 YYNGEE. V lost 4 bases to trimming and J lost 3 bases; unmatched junction nucleotides: 4. CDR3 amino acids: CASSSDRGTDTQYF. CDR3 DNA sequence: TGTGCCAGCAGCTCCGACAGGGGTACAGATACGCAGTATTTT. Drawing the rest from reference TRBV9 and TRBJ2-3, the complete variable domain is DSGVTQTPKHLITATGQRVTLRCSPRSGDLSVYWYQQSLDQGLQFLIQYYNGEERAKGNILERFSAQQFPDLHSELNLSSLELGDSALYFCASSSDRGTDTQYFGPGTRLTVL.

CDR3 residues: CASRSLAKNIQYF. CDR3 DNA: TGTGCCAGCAGGAGTTTAGCCAAAAACATTCAGTACTTC. This sequence joins TRBV7-9 and TRBJ2-4, with D uncertain. CDR1 and CDR2 from the germline V gene are SEHNR and FQNEAQ (reference sequence). This CDR3 is 13 amino acids long. The germline V and J ends were trimmed by 6 bases and 0 bases, with 6 bases remaining between them.

In this sample, this clone turned up a few times. V and J are TRBV6-4 and TRBJ1-6, with 9 bases lining up with TRBD1. The V gene's germline CDR1 is MRHNA and CDR2 SNTAGT. Trimming cost V 10 bases and J 8 bases; bases outside gene matches: 12. The CDR3 runs to 15 residues. The CDR3 protein is CAIRTGDFSDSPLHF. The DNA of the CDR3 is TGTGCCATCAGGACAGGGGACTTTTCAGATTCACCCCTCCACTTT.

This clone occurred once. This chain connects TRBV19 to TRBJ1-1; TRBD1 aligns across 12 bases. The CDR3 loop spans 15 amino acids. The J segment lost 3 bases and the V segment lost 6 bases, leaving 5 bases of the junction unmatched. The V gene's germline CDR1 is LNHDA and CDR2 SQIVND (reference sequence). The CDR3 region is CASSGDRGRHTEAFF. The CDR3 DNA reads TGTGCCAGTAGCGGGGACAGGGGGCGGCACACTGAAGCTTTCTTT.

The rearrangement links TRBV4-1 to TRBJ2-7; D gene uncertain. Per germline, CDR1 MGHRA and CDR2 YSYEKL. This CDR3 region has 15 residues. V lost 4 bases, J lost 4 bases, and 17 bases lay in between. CDR3 region: CASSLSGSYGYEQYF. CDR3 DNA sequence: TGCGCCAGCAGCCTGTCCGGGTCGTACGGTTACGAGCAGTACTTC.

The chain carries TRBV6-5 and TRBJ1-2; 7 bases are a match to TRBD1. This CDR3 is built from 12 residues. Germline V CDR1 and CDR2: MNHEY, SVGAGI. The trim removed 4 bases at V and 8 bases at J, leaving 4 bases unmatched. This chain's CDR3 is CASSFTGDGYTF. The CDR3, as DNA: TGTGCCAGCAGTTTTACAGGGGACGGCTACACCTTC.

This chain uses TRBV7-2 with TRBJ2-2; TRBD2 matches 12 bases. J gave up 7 bases and V 1 base, and 7 bases lay outside the gene matches. The CDR3 spans 17 residues. Germline values: CDR1 SGHTA, CDR2 FQGNSA. The CDR3 spells CASSLDPLAGGGGELFF. The DNA for the CDR3 is TGTGCCAGCAGCTTAGACCCACTAGCGGGGGGTGGCGGGGAGCTGTTTTTT. Full variable domain (outside the CDR3, taken from reference TRBV7-2 and TRBJ2-2): GAGVSQSPSNKVTEKGKDVELRCDPISGHTALYWYRQSLGQGLEFLIYFQGNSAPDKSGLPSDRFSAERTGGSVSTLTIQRTQQEDSAVYLCASSLDPLAGGGGELFFGEGSRLTVL.

The rearrangement links TRBV14 to TRBJ2-3; 7 bases map to TRBD2. V lost 3 bases, J lost 2 bases, and 8 bases stayed unmatched. CDR3 length: 16 residues. Per germline, CDR1 SGHDN and CDR2 FVKESK. CDR3 nucleotides: TGTGCCAGCAGCCAGGGACTATTCCTGCCCACAGATACGCAGTATTTT. Amino acids: CASSQGLFLPTDTQYF.